The sequence of this TCR beta chain was determined in a study of Graves' ophthalmopathy and Graves' hyperthyroidism. The length of the CDR3 is 16 residues. From germline, CDR1 is LNHDA and CDR2 SQIVND (reference sequence). Trimming removed 3 bases at V and 4 bases at J, with 15 bases between. This clonotype was detected once. Its antigen is still unknown. The TCR beta CDR3 regions underwent amplification from RNA transcripts. Second-round multiplex PCR came after first-round RT-PCR with HTBI primers. TCRdb called the multiplex PCR reads again in MiXCR, with one record for every CDR3 protein. The sample has over a million distinct CDR3 sequences; 35% to 40% are singletons. Study-level points and caveats: Between ophthalmopathy and stable hyperthyroidism, a 13-signature model drew a separation with around 90% sensitivity and around 80% specificity. Also, most clonotypes expanded in the thyroid above 0.001 frequency appeared in blood.

Recruitment covered hyperthyroidism patients aged 18 to 65 whose new diagnosis was of under 2 months' duration. In this cohort, patients with other autoimmune diseases, uncontrolled infections, pregnancy or lactation were excluded. The receptor was isolated from an adult man with Graves' hyperthyroidism. Sequencing was carried out using peripheral blood or thyroid tissue (not recorded which). V is TRBV19 and J is TRBJ1-4, with D possibly TRBD1 on 6 matching bases. This CDR3 is CASSINGGGGNEKLFF. The CDR3 region has the DNA TGTGCCAGTAGTATCAATGGCGGGGGCGGTAATGAAAAACTGTTTTTT.